This T cell receptor beta chain is from a study of shared clonotypes between healthy human individuals. Study information: The donor group consisted of two women and three men, aged 18 to 49. Study-level findings and limits: When naive CD4 clonotypes were compared across a few donors, around 5% were shared.

Execution of the assay was at deep level. Every subset's genomic DNA went evenly onto several immunoSEQ plates. The protocol was immunoSEQ multiplex PCR, while the TCRdb copy is restricted to in-frame clones and leaves out a portion. The data hold some 2 million clones, with approximately 94% observed a single time. Germline V lookup: CDR1 PRHDT, CDR2 FYEKMQ (reference sequence). V gave up 5 bases and J gave up 7 bases, with 9 bases separating them. There are 12 residues in the CDR3. In the naive CD8 group, cells lacked CD45RO and were positively selected for CCR7, so terminally differentiated effector memory CD45RA+ cells were left out. As concerns this clone: What it binds is not known.

This TCR came from a young man in good health. The rearrangement uses TRBV13 and TRBJ2-1, with no clear D. Sequencing was performed on naive CD8+ T cells sorted from blood. CDR3 DNA: TGTGCCAGCAGCGAGGACGCTAATGAGCAGTTCTTC. Translated: CASSEDANEQFF. Variable domain in full (rest from reference TRBV13 and TRBJ2-1): AAGVIQSPRHLIKEKRETATLKCYPIPRHDTVYWYQQGPGQDPQFLISFYEKMQSDKGSIPDRFSAQQFSDYHSELNMSSLELGDSALYFCASSEDANEQFFGPGTRLTVL.